This passage covers 10 T cell receptor beta chains from one sample sequenced in a study of Ad26.COV2.S vaccination and SARS-CoV-2 variants. As for treatment: about 20 received Ad26.COV2.S at low or high dose, single or two shots; about 5 received placebo; per-sample allocation not given. Sample collection was performed on day 63 after the first vaccine or placebo injection. Method: immunoSEQ multiplex PCR; TCRdb's copy keeps in-frame clones and lacks some. The sample contains approximately 410,000 clones, 85% to 90% of which appear only once. The source material was peripheral blood, sampled in a trial of Ad26.COV2.S vaccine versus placebo. The receptor set was obtained from a person between 18 and 60 years old who received the Ad26.COV2.S COVID-19 vaccine or a placebo.

The chain combines TRBV5-1 with TRBJ2-1, with TRBD1 identical over 8 bases. CDR3 length equals 17 residues. With 0 bases clipped from V and 2 bases from J, the junction kept 7 bases outside the gene matches. CDR1 and CDR2 (germline): SGHRS, YFSETQ. The CDR3 bases are TGCGCCAGCAGCTTGGGCAGGGGGCCAGGGCCCTACAATGAGCAGTTCTTC. This translates into CASSLGRGPGPYNEQFF.

CDR3 DNA sequence: TGTGCCAGTAGTGGGCCGGGACCGAGCAATCAGCCCCAGCATTTT. Its translation: CASSGPGPSNQPQHF. The rearrangement uses TRBV19 and TRBJ1-5; a weak D match, TRBD1 (5 bases). Trimming removed 5 bases from V and 1 base from J, with 12 bases in between. Germline values: CDR1 LNHDA, CDR2 SQIVND (reference sequence). The CDR3 loop spans 15 amino acids.

This sequence joins TRBV30 and TRBJ1-1; TRBD1 might be the D (6 bases). The germline V and J ends were trimmed by 3 bases and 8 bases, with 16 bases remaining between them. Germline CDR1 reads GTSNPN; CDR2 reads SVGIG (reference sequence). The CDR3 totals 13 residues. CDR3 loop: CAWSIAQGSEAFF. CDR3 sequence (DNA): TGTGCCTGGAGCATTGCACAGGGCTCCGAAGCTTTCTTT.

This clone occurred once. This sequence joins TRBV6-5 and TRBJ1-5, with TRBD1 matching over 7 bases. The CDR3 runs 15 residues. Trimming removed 6 bases from V and 0 bases from J; junction bases left unmatched: 5. CDR1 MNHEY and CDR2 SVGAGI come from the germline V gene. CDR3 amino acids: CASSGQAYSNQPQHF. CDR3 nucleotides: TGTGCCAGCAGCGGACAGGCCTATAGCAATCAGCCCCAGCATTTT.

CDR3 residues: CAIKSGANVLTF. The CDR3 DNA reads TGTGCCATTAAGTCTGGGGCCAACGTCCTGACTTTC. V and J are TRBV19 and TRBJ2-6; the D is unclear. Trimming removed 10 bases from V and 1 base from J, with 5 bases in between. The CDR3 loop spans 12 amino acids. The germline V gene has CDR1 LNHDA and CDR2 SQIVND (reference sequence).

This clone was seen a handful of times. This chain connects TRBV5-1 to TRBJ1-6; 7 bases line up with TRBD1. CDR1 and CDR2 (germline): SGHRS, YFSETQ. The CDR3 spans 17 residues. Trimming at V came to 4 bases and at J to 7 bases, leaving 14 bases not matched to a gene. DNA for the CDR3: TGCGCCAGCAGCCCAACAAGTGTGCCCAGGGGGAATTCACCCCTCCACTTT. Translation: CASSPTSVPRGNSPLHF.

The chain carries TRBV7-2 and TRBJ1-2; TRBD1 matches at 12 bases. CDR1 and CDR2 (germline): SGHTA, FQGNSA. This CDR3 comprises 17 residues. Unmatched junction bases numbered 12, after V lost 5 bases and J lost 5 bases. The CDR3 loop is CASSPGRDRGHWYGYTF. The CDR3 DNA is TGTGCCAGCAGCCCCGGACGGGACAGGGGGCATTGGTATGGCTACACCTTC.

The chain uses TRBV3-1 (or the pseudogene TRBV3-2) and TRBJ2-5; D gene uncertain. The CDR3 runs to 12 residues. V was shortened by 3 bases and J by 2 bases, with 4 bases between the two germline ends. Germline V gives CDR1 LGHDT, CDR2 YNNKEL (reference sequence). The CDR3 nucleotides are TGTGCCAGCAGCCATGAGCAAGAGACCCAGTACTTC. Amino acids: CASSHEQETQYF.

The chain couples TRBV7-2 to TRBJ2-1; a possible D gene is TRBD2 (6 bases). The CDR3 is made up of 14 amino acids. V was pared by 3 bases and J by 7 bases, with 13 bases between. Germline CDR1 reads SGHTA; CDR2 reads FQGNSA. CDR3 DNA sequence: TGTGCCAGCAGCTTGCCGGGACTGGATAATGAGCAGTTCTTC. Translating it yields CASSLPGLDNEQFF.

This clone is a singleton in its sample. CDR3 sequence (DNA): TGTGCCAGCAGTTACTCGATAAATTCACCCCTCCACTTT. Translated: CASSYSINSPLHF. The rearrangement joins TRBV6-6 to TRBJ1-6; no firm D call. The V and J ends lost 0 bases and 7 bases respectively, with 4 bases between them. CDR1 is MNHNY, CDR2 SVGAGI, per germline (reference sequence). The CDR3 is 13 residues long.